The clone carrying this T cell receptor beta chain appeared once. Its antigen is currently unknown. Germline V gene lookup returns CDR1 SGHRS and CDR2 YFSETQ. Trimming left V 5 bases short and J 6 bases short, with 12 bases between. The CDR3 has 13 residues. TCR beta CDR3 sequences were amplified from RNA transcripts. HTBI primers were the set used in a first-round RT-PCR of the TCR CDR3. TCRdb re-derived calls from the multiplex PCR reads in MiXCR, one entry per CDR3 protein. The data hold about 640,000 distinct CDR3 sequences, with roughly 20% observed a single time. These data come from a study of T cells in Graves' hyperthyroidism and ophthalmopathy. Study-wide findings and caveats: Among thyroid clonotypes expanded above 0.001, most also appeared in blood. From stable hyperthyroidism, ophthalmopathy was set apart by a 13 V-J model.

Ophthalmopathy patients had moderate-to-severe active disease, CAS ≥3, NOSPECS ≥4, and disease duration under 3 months. Investigators excluded patients with uncontrolled infection, other autoimmune disease, pregnancy or lactation. The sample was blood. The gene calls are TRBV5-1 and TRBJ2-1; D possibly matches TRBD1 or TRBD2 (5 bases each). This receptor was identified in a man younger than 40 with Graves' ophthalmopathy. CDR3 nucleotide sequence: TGCGCCAGCAGTGAGGGGAGCCCCAATGAGCAGTTCTTC. Residues: CASSEGSPNEQFF.